Listed here are 23 T cell receptor beta chains from one sample, sequenced in a study of T-cell reconstitution after alpha-beta-depleted transplantation in children. The authors prepared the TCRbeta library with unique molecular identifiers. TCRdb itself ran the PCR reads through MiXCR, one entry per CDR3 protein. The sample has a few hundred thousand distinct CDR3 sequences; about a fifth are singletons. The sample here was PBMCs from the stem cell graft donor, taken from the stem cell graft. These receptor sequences come from a human donor who donated a stem cell graft to a child with acute myeloid leukemia.

This clonotype was recorded many times. The chain links TRBV20-1 to TRBJ1-3, with TRBD1 identical over 9 bases. Germline CDR1 is DFQATT and CDR2 is SNEGSKA (reference sequence). CDR3 length: 15 residues. V lost 6 bases, J lost 2 bases, and 8 bases stayed unmatched. DNA of the CDR3: TGCAGTGCCGGGACAGGGCTCTTCACTGGAAACACCATATATTTT. Its translation: CSAGTGLFTGNTIYF.

This clonotype occurred a few times. J is TRBJ2-7 and V is TRBV7-2; tentative D call: TRBD2 (7 bases). The CDR3 is 14 amino acids. Trimming took 5 bases from V and 4 from J, leaving 15 bases between them. Germline V CDR1 and CDR2: SGHTA, FQGNSA. CDR3 residues: CASSPGGTIYEQYF. The CDR3 bases are TGTGCCAGCAGCCCGGGGGGCACTATATACGAGCAGTACTTC.

The V call is TRBV28, the J call TRBJ2-7; TRBD1 aligns across 9 bases. Losses at the gene ends were 5 bases for V and 7 bases for J; bases not matched to a gene: 15. This CDR3 contains 16 residues. CDR1 MDHEN and CDR2 SYDVKM come from the germline V gene. In DNA form, the CDR3 reads TGTGCCAGCAGTCCGCGTCCGGGGACAGGGTGGAGGGAGCAGTACTTC. Protein sequence: CASSPRPGTGWREQYF. Full variable domain (missing parts from reference TRBV28 and TRBJ2-7): DVKVTQSSRYLVKRTGEKVFLECVQDMDHENMFWYRQDPGLGLRLIYFSYDVKMKEKGDIPEGYSVSREKKERFSLILESASTNQTSMYLCASSPRPGTGWREQYFGPGTRLTVT.

This sequence joins TRBV29-1 and TRBJ2-7; 10 nucleotides align to TRBD1. Germline-derived CDR1 and CDR2 are SQVTM and ANQGSEA. Trimming took 6 bases from V and 1 from J; bases not matched to a gene: 3. The CDR3 has 13 amino acids. The CDR3 sequence is CSVRQGASYEQYF. CDR3 DNA sequence: TGCAGCGTCCGACAGGGGGCGTCCTACGAGCAGTACTTC.

This clonotype was seen a few times. The rearrangement uses TRBV5-1 and TRBJ2-7, with 9 bases fitting TRBD1. V gave up 7 bases and J gave up 5 bases; unmatched junction bases: 10. Looked up from germline, CDR1 is SGHRS and CDR2 is YFSETQ. The CDR3 sequence is 14 residues long. CDR3 amino acids: CASRTGTGPNEQYF. CDR3 nucleotides: TGCGCCAGCCGCACCGGGACAGGGCCCAACGAGCAGTACTTC.

Notes on this clonotype: The junction does not match germline at one end; this may be a read error. The rearrangement links TRBV29-1 to TRBJ2-4; D is perhaps TRBD1 (6 bases). CDR1 is SQVTM, CDR2 ANQGSEA, per germline. CDR3 size: 13 residues. CDR3 residues: CSVEDRAKNIQYF. CDR3 in DNA: TGCAGCGTCGAAGACAGGGCCAAAAACATTCAGTACTTC.

This clonotype was counted ten times or more. V is TRBV9 and J is TRBJ1-1; no definite D call. The CDR3 is 14 amino acids. The V gene lost 0 bases and the J gene lost 1 base, with 7 bases spanning the gap. The germline V gene encodes CDR1 SGDLS and CDR2 YYNGEE. CDR3 in DNA: TGTGCCAGCAGCGTAGCTGAACGGAACACTGAAGCTTTCTTT. This encodes CASSVAERNTEAFF. Together with reference TRBV9 and TRBJ1-1, the CDR3 gives the full variable domain: DSGVTQTPKHLITATGQRVTLRCSPRSGDLSVYWYQQSLDQGLQFLIQYYNGEERAKGNILERFSAQQFPDLHSELNLSSLELGDSALYFCASSVAERNTEAFFGQGTRLTVV.

The V and J genes are TRBV12-5 and TRBJ2-1; D might be TRBD1 or TRBD2, each matching 5 bases. The germline CDR1 and CDR2 sequences are LGHNT and FRNRAP. The CDR3 consists of 15 residues. V was cut by 5 bases and J by 8 bases, with 19 bases left in between. CDR3 residues: CASGATRDPEDEQFF. CDR3 nucleotides: TGTGCTAGTGGTGCTACTAGGGACCCTGAGGATGAGCAGTTCTTC.

The rearrangement uses TRBV10-1 and TRBJ2-1; no clear D. V gave up 2 bases and J gave up 4 bases, with 6 bases separating them. This CDR3 contains 13 residues. The germline CDR1 and CDR2 sequences are WNHNN and SYGVQD (reference sequence). The CDR3 loop is CASSEGWYNEQFF. The CDR3 region has the DNA TGCGCCAGCAGTGAGGGCTGGTACAATGAGCAGTTCTTC.

This clonotype was recorded a few times. The chain uses TRBV9 and TRBJ1-2, with D unresolved. V was cut by 0 bases and J by 6 bases, with 12 bases left in between. CDR1 is SGDLS and CDR2 is YYNGEE in the germline V gene. This CDR3 region has 14 residues. The CDR3 DNA sequence: TGTGCCAGCAGCGTAGCAGATACTCTTCATGGCTACACCTTC. Amino acid sequence: CASSVADTLHGYTF.

This clonotype was seen a handful of times. This chain uses TRBV25-1 with TRBJ2-1; 8 bases match TRBD2. This CDR3 is 15 amino acids long. The J segment lost 4 bases and the V segment lost 0 bases, leaving 2 bases of the junction unmatched. Germline CDR1 reads MGHDK; CDR2 reads SYGVNS. DNA of the CDR3: TGTGCCAGCAGTGAATACGGGGGGGGTTACAATGAGCAGTTCTTC. Translating it yields CASSEYGGGYNEQFF. The whole variable domain, remainder taken from reference TRBV25-1 and TRBJ2-1, is EADIYQTPRYLVIGTGKKITLECSQTMGHDKMYWYQQDPGMELHLIHYSYGVNSTEKGDLSSESTVSRIRTEHFPLTLESARPSHTSQYLCASSEYGGGYNEQFFGPGTRLTVL.

The chain carries TRBV6-1 and TRBJ2-6; D is undetermined. Germline lookup yields CDR1 MNHNS and CDR2 SASEGT. V lost 5 bases to trimming and J lost 0 bases, with 8 bases between them. The CDR3 extends over 15 amino acids. The chain's CDR3 is CASSRDRSGANVLTF. The CDR3 region has the DNA TGTGCCAGCAGTCGCGACCGCTCTGGGGCCAACGTCCTGACTTTC.

V and J are TRBV12-3 or TRBV12-4 and TRBJ2-7, with 12 bases that match TRBD2. CDR3 length equals 16 residues. V dropped 0 bases and J dropped 2; count of bases not matched to a gene: 2. In nucleotides, the CDR3 is TGTGCCAGCAGTTTAGCGACTAGCGGGAGAGCCTACGAGCAGTACTTC. Translation: CASSLATSGRAYEQYF.

In this sample, this clonotype turned up many times. The chain uses TRBV20-1 and TRBJ1-3, with unresolved D. The V end lost 3 bases, the J end lost 0 bases, and 6 bases lay between the germline ends. The V gene's germline CDR1 is DFQATT and CDR2 SNEGSKA (reference sequence). The CDR3 is 13 residues long. The CDR3 region is CSARQSSGNTIYF. The CDR3 region has the DNA TGCAGTGCTAGGCAGAGCTCTGGAAACACCATATATTTT.

This clonotype was seen a handful of times. The chain uses TRBV29-1 and TRBJ2-3; TRBD2 aligns across 10 bases. Germline V gene sequence: CDR1 SQVTM, CDR2 ANQGSEA. This CDR3 has 17 amino acids. Trimming removed 4 bases from V and 2 bases from J; junction bases left unmatched: 12. Here the CDR3 reads CSVVSGGLAGATDTQYF. The CDR3, as DNA: TGCAGCGTTGTCTCGGGTGGGCTAGCGGGAGCCACAGATACGCAGTATTTT.

The CDR3 loop reads CASSLGQGVDTQYF. The CDR3 DNA reads TGCGCCAGCAGCTTGGGGCAGGGAGTAGATACGCAGTATTTT. The chain links TRBV5-1 to TRBJ2-3; either TRBD1 or TRBD2 may supply D (5 bases each). Germline V CDR1 and CDR2: SGHRS, YFSETQ. The CDR3 has 14 residues. V lost 0 bases and J 5 bases, leaving 10 bases between the germline ends.

V gene TRBV27 combines with J gene TRBJ2-5, with 7 bases that match TRBD1. Germline V gene sequence: CDR1 MNHEY, CDR2 SMNVEV (reference sequence). CDR3 length equals 15 residues. V gave up 1 base and J gave up 5 bases; unmatched junction bases: 7. CDR3 sequence: CASSLLRGGRETQYF. CDR3 sequence (DNA): TGTGCCAGCAGTTTATTAAGAGGGGGCAGGGAGACCCAGTACTTC.

In its sample, this clonotype was seen a few times. The chain couples TRBV5-1 to TRBJ2-7; TRBD2 matches at 9 bases. V trimming: 4 bases; J trimming: 6 bases; junction bases outside the gene matches: 14. The germline CDR1 and CDR2 sequences are SGHRS and YFSETQ. CDR3 size: 16 residues. CDR3 region: CASSRSSGGRASEQYF. The DNA for the CDR3 is TGCGCCAGCAGCCGATCATCAGGCGGGAGGGCCTCCGAGCAGTACTTC.

This clonotype was seen ten or more times. This chain joins TRBV6-5 and TRBJ2-3; TRBD2 agrees at 9 bases. The germline V gene has CDR1 MNHEY and CDR2 SVGAGI. J was trimmed by 2 bases and V by 4 bases; bases with no gene match: 4. This CDR3 spans 15 amino acids. CDR3 in amino acids: CASSSRLADTDTQYF. CDR3 in DNA: TGTGCCAGCAGTTCTAGACTAGCGGACACAGATACGCAGTATTTT.

This clonotype was detected only a few times. The rearrangement uses TRBV10-2 and TRBJ2-1; 11 bases are a match to TRBD2. With 7 bases clipped from V and 4 bases from J, the junction kept 6 bases outside the gene matches. In germline, CDR1 is WSHSY, CDR2 SAAADI. The CDR3 loop spans 15 amino acids. The CDR3 region has the DNA TGCGCCAGCATGAGGACTAGCGGGCCATACAATGAGCAGTTCTTC. Residues: CASMRTSGPYNEQFF.

A note on this clonotype: A read error may produce the germline difference seen at one junction end. V usage is TRBV3-1 and J usage is TRBJ2-1; 9 bases fit TRBD2. The CDR3 consists of 14 residues. In germline, CDR1 is LGHDT, CDR2 YNNKEL (reference sequence). The CDR3 DNA is TGTGCCAGCAGCCAAGTGGATAGCGGGAGCCCCCTTCTCTTC. Amino acid sequence: CASSQVDSGSPLLF.

The rearrangement links TRBV20-1 to TRBJ2-1, with a tentative D call TRBD2 (5 bases). The V end lost 2 bases, the J end lost 5 bases, and 10 bases lay between the germline ends. Germline V CDR1 and CDR2: DFQATT, SNEGSKA (reference sequence). The CDR3 is 13 amino acids. CDR3 amino acids: CSARRTVHNEQFF. The CDR3 region has the DNA TGCAGTGCTAGAAGGACTGTACACAATGAGCAGTTCTTC.

This clonotype has just a few counts. The chain is built from TRBV6-8 and TRBJ2-5; tentatively, D is TRBD1 or TRBD2 (5 bases each). Germline V gene data show CDR1 as MNHGY and CDR2 as SAAAGT. V lost 7 bases, J lost 12 bases, and 15 bases lay in between. This CDR3 has 11 residues. The CDR3 DNA reads TGTGCCAGCACTCGTTCGGGGCAAAAGTACTTC. Residues: CASTRSGQKYF.